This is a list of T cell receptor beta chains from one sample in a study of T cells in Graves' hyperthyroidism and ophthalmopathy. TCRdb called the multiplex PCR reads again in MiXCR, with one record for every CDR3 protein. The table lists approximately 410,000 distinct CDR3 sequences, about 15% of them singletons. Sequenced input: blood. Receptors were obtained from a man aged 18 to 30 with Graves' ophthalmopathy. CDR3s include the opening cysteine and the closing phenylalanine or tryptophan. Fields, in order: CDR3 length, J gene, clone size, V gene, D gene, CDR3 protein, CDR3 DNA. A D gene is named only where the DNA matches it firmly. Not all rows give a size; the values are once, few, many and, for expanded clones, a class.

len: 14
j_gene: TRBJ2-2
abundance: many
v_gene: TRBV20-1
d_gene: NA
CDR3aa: CSAGARARTGELFF
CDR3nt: TGCAGTGCTGGGGCACGGGCCAGAACCGGGGAGCTGTTTTTT

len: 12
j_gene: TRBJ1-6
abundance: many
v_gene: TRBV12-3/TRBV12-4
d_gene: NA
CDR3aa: CASSTGTSPLHF
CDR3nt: TGTGCCAGCAGTACAGGAACCTCACCCCTCCACTTT

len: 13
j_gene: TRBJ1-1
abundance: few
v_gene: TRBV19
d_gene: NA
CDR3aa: CASSISLNTEAFF
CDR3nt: TGTGCCAGTAGTATAAGTTTGAACACTGAAGCTTTCTTT

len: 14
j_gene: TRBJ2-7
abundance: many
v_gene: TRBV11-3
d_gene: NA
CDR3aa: CASSLVPVSYEQYF
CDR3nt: TGTGCCAGCAGCTTAGTACCGGTGTCCTACGAGCAGTACTTC

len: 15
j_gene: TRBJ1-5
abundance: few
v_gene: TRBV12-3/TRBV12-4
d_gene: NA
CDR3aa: CASSLWGESNQPQHF
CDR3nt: TGTGCCAGCAGTTTATGGGGGGAAAGCAATCAGCCCCAGCATTTT

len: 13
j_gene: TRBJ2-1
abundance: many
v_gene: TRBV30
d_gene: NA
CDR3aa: CAWTGRVYNEQFF
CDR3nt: TGTGCCTGGACAGGCCGCGTATACAATGAGCAGTTCTTC

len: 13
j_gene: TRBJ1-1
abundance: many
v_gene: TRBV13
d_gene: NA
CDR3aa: CASSLQRYTEAFF
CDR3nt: TGTGCCAGCAGCTTACAACGCTACACTGAAGCTTTCTTT

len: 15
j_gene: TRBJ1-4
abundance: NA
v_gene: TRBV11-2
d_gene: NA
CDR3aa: CASSTLDSLGEKLFF
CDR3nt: TGTGCCAGTAGTACACTGGACAGCTTAGGGGAAAAACTGTTTTTT

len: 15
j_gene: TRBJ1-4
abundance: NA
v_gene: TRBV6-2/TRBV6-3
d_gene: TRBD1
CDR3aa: CAGSNTGGRNEKLFF
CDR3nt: TGTGCCGGCAGTAACACAGGGGGCCGTAATGAAAAACTGTTTTTT

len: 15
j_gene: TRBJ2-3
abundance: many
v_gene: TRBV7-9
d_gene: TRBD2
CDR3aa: CASSSLAGKRDTQYF
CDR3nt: TGTGCCAGCAGCTCGCTAGCGGGCAAGAGGGATACGCAGTATTTT

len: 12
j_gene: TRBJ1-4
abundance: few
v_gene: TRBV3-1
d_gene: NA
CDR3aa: CASSQDPRQLFF
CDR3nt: TGTGCCAGCAGCCAAGATCCTAGGCAACTGTTTTTT

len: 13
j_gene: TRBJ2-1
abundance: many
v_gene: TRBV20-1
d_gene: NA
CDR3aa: CSASPGLYNEQFF
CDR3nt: TGCAGTGCCAGTCCGGGACTGTACAATGAGCAGTTCTTC

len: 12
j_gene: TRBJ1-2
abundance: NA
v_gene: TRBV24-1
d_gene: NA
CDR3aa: CATSDSPGGYTF
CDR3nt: TGTGCCACCAGTGATTCCCCGGGTGGCTACACCTTC

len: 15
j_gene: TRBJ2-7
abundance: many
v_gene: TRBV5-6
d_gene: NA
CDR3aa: CASSPGAGLAYEQYF
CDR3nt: TGTGCCAGCAGCCCCGGGGCTGGCCTAGCCTACGAGCAGTACTTC

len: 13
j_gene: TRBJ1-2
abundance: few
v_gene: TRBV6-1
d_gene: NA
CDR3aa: CASSYAQGPGYTF
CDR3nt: TGTGCCAGCAGTTATGCGCAGGGACCTGGCTACACCTTC

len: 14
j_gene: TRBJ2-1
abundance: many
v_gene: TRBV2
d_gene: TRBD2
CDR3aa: CASSEAIAGVEQFF
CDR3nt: TGTGCCAGCAGTGAAGCGATAGCGGGGGTTGAGCAGTTCTTC

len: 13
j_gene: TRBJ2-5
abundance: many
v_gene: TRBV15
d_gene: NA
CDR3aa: CATSTGEKETQYF
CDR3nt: TGTGCCACCAGCACGGGGGAAAAAGAGACCCAGTACTTC

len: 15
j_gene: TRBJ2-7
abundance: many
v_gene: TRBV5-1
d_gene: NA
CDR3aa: CASSLAPGPLREQYF
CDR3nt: TGCGCCAGCAGCTTGGCCCCGGGACCGCTACGCGAGCAGTACTTC

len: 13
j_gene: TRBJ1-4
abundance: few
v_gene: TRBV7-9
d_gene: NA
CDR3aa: CASSRGGNEKLFF
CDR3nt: TGTGCCAGCAGCAGAGGGGGGAATGAAAAACTGTTTTTT

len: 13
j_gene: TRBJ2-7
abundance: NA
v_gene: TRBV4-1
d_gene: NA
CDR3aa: CASSQDESGEQYF
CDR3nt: TGCGCCAGCAGCCAAGATGAGTCCGGCGAGCAGTACTTC

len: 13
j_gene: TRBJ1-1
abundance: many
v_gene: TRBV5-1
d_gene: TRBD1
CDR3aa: CASGQGKNTEAFF
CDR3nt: TGCGCCAGCGGACAGGGGAAAAACACTGAAGCTTTCTTT

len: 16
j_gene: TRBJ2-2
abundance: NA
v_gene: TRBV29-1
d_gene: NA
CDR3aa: CSVEDIRGSRTGELFF
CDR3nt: TGCAGCGTTGAAGATATAAGGGGCAGCCGTACCGGGGAGCTGTTTTTT

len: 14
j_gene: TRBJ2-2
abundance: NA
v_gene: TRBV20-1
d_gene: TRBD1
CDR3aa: CSARRTGGVGELFF
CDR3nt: TGCAGTGCTAGGAGGACAGGGGGGGTCGGGGAGCTGTTTTTT

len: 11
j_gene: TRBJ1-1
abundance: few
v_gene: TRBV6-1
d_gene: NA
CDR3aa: CAINAGTEAFF
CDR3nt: TGTGCCATCAATGCGGGAACTGAAGCTTTCTTT

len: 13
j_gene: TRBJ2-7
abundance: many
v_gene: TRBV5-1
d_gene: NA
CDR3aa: CASSLDREDEQYF
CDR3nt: TGCGCCAGCAGCTTGGACAGGGAGGACGAGCAGTACTTC

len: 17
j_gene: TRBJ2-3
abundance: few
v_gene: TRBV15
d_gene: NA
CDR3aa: CATSRVREQTSTDTQYF
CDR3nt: TGTGCCACCAGCAGAGTTCGTGAACAGACTAGCACAGATACGCAGTATTTT

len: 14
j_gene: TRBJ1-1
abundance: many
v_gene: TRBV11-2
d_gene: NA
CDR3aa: CASSLAVGGFEAFF
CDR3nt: TGTGCCAGCAGCTTAGCAGTTGGAGGTTTTGAAGCTTTCTTT

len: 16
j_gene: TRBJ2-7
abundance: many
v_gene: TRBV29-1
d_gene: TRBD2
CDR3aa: CSVEGVAGGRNYEQYF
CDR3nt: TGCAGCGTTGAGGGGGTAGCGGGAGGCCGAAACTACGAGCAGTACTTC

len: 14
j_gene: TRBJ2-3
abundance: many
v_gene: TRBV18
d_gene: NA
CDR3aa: CASSPGQAPDTQYF
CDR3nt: TGTGCCAGCTCACCTGGTCAGGCCCCAGATACGCAGTATTTT

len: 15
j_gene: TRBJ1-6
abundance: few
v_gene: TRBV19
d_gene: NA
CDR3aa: CASSILTGGNSPLHF
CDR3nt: TGTGCCAGTAGTATACTGACAGGAGGTAATTCACCCCTCCACTTT

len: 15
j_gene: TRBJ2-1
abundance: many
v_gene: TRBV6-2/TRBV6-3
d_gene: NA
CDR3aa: CASSYLTPTYNEQFF
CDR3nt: TGTGCCAGCAGTTACCTGACGCCTACCTACAATGAGCAGTTCTTC

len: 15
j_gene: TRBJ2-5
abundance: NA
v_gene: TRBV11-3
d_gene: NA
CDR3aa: CASSLDRGTRETQYF
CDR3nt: TGTGCCAGCAGCTTAGATCGGGGGACGAGGGAGACCCAGTACTTC

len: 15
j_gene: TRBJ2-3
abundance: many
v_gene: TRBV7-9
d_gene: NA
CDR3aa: CASSLGAGGTDTQYF
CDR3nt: TGTGCCAGCAGCTTAGGGGCAGGAGGCACAGATACGCAGTATTTT

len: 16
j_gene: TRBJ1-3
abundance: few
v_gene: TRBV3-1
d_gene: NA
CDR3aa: CASSHIGRLSGNTIYF
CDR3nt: TGTGCCAGCAGCCATATTGGGAGGCTCTCTGGAAACACCATATATTTT

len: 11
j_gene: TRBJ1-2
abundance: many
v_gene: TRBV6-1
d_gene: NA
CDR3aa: CASLDNYGYTF
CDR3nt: TGTGCCAGCTTAGACAACTATGGCTACACCTTC

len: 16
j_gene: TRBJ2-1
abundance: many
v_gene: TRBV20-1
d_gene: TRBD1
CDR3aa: CSAPNLDRGAYNEQFF
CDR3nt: TGCAGTGCTCCGAACCTTGACAGGGGAGCCTACAATGAGCAGTTCTTC

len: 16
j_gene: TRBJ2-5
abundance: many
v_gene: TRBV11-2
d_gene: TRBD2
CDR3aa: CASSSRGAGGGETQYF
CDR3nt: TGTGCCAGCAGCTCCAGAGGAGCGGGGGGGGGTGAGACCCAGTACTTC

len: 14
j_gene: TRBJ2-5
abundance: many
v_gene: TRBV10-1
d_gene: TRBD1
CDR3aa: CASSDGTDQETQYF
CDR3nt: TGCGCCAGCAGTGATGGGACAGACCAAGAGACCCAGTACTTC

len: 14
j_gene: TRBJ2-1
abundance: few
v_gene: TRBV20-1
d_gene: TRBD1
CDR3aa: CSARGGQGANEQFF
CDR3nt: TGCAGTGCTAGGGGAGGACAGGGGGCGAATGAGCAGTTCTTC

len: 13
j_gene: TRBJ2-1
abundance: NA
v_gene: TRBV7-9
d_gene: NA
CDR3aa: CASSLGGYSEQFF
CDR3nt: TGTGCCAGCAGCTTGGGGGGTTACAGTGAGCAGTTCTTC

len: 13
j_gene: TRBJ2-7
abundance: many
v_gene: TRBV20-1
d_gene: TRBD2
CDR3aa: CSARETSDYEQYF
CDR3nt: TGCAGTGCTAGAGAGACTAGCGACTACGAGCAGTACTTC

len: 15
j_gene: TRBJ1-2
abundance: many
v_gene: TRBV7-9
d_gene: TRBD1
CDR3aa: CASNLLDRVWEGYTF
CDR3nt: TGTGCCAGCAACCTCCTCGACAGGGTATGGGAGGGCTACACCTTC

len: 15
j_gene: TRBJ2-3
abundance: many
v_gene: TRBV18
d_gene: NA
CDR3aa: CASSPGRRYTDTQYF
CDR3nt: TGTGCCAGCTCACCGGGCAGGAGATACACAGATACGCAGTATTTT

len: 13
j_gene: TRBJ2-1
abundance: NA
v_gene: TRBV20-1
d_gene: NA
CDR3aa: CSASEGNYNEQFF
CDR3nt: TGCAGTGCCTCGGAGGGCAACTACAATGAGCAGTTCTTC

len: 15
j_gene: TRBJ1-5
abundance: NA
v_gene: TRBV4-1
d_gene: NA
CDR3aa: CASSQLRGGDQPLHF
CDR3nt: TGCGCCAGCAGCCAACTACGCGGTGGGGATCAGCCCCTGCATTTT